This TCR beta chain was identified in a study of T cells in localized non-small cell lung cancer. Overall study findings and caveats: Among the tissues sampled, uninvolved adjacent lung had the highest T cell clonality, above tumor. Because researchers sequenced only one region of the tumor, heterogeneity is still possible. Researchers found a median approximately 57 of the top 100 tumor clones in adjacent lung.

Here immunoSEQ multiplex PCR was the method, and the copy in TCRdb shows in-frame clones only, minus some. Among 40,000 to 55,000 clones, around 82% were seen once, and the ten largest hold about 4%. This CDR3 contains 14 residues. Per germline, CDR1 SGHDN and CDR2 FVKESK. V lost 4 bases, J lost 4 bases, and 6 bases stayed unmatched. In regard to this clone: The antigen is not known.

This TCR came from a woman between 40 and 69 years old with stage II lung adenocarcinoma. This material consisted of PBMCs, taken before any cancer treatment. The chain has TRBV14 and TRBJ1-2; 7 bases map to TRBD1. CDR3 region: CASSREGTVYGYTF. DNA of the CDR3: TGTGCCAGCAGCCGAGAGGGGACAGTCTATGGCTACACCTTC.